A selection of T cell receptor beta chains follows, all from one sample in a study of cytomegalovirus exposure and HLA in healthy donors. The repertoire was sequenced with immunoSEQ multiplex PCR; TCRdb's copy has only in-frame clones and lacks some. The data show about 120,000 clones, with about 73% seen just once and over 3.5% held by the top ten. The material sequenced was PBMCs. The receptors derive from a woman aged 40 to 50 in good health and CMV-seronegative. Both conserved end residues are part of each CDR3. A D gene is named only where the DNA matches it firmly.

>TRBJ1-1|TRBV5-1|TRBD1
TGCGCCAGCAGCGTAGGACAGGGGGATGGAAGAGCTTTCTTT
CASSVGQGDGRAFF
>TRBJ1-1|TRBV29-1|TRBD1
TGCAGCGTAGCTATAGGGACAGCGAACACTGAAGCTTTCTTT
CSVAIGTANTEAFF
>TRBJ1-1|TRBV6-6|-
TGTGCCAGCAAGCTCGGTAGCACTGAAGCTTTCTTT
CASKLGSTEAFF
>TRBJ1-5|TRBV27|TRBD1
TGTGCCAGCAGTGGCGGGACAGCCGAGGGGTGGCAGCCCCAGCATTTT
CASSGGTAEGWQPQHF
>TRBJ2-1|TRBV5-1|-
TGCGCCAGCAGCTTGGGTGGGTACAGTGAGCAGTTCTTC
CASSLGGYSEQFF
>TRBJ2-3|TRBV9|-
TGTGCCAGCAGCGTACTGGGCTCCACAGATACGCAGTATTTT
CASSVLGSTDTQYF
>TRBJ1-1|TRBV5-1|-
TGCGCCAGCAGCTTCGGAGGCACTGAAGCTTTCTTT
CASSFGGTEAFF
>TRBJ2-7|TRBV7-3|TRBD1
TGTGCCAGCAGCCTCGGGACAGGGGGCGAGCAGTACTTC
CASSLGTGGEQYF
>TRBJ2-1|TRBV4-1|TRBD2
TGCGCCAGCAGCCCCGTAGGGGAGGGCCTTCAGGACAATGAGCAGTTCTTC
CASSPVGEGLQDNEQFF
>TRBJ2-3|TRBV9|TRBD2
TGTGCCAGCAGCGTAGATGTAGCGGGATGGTCAGATACGCAGTATTTT
CASSVDVAGWSDTQYF